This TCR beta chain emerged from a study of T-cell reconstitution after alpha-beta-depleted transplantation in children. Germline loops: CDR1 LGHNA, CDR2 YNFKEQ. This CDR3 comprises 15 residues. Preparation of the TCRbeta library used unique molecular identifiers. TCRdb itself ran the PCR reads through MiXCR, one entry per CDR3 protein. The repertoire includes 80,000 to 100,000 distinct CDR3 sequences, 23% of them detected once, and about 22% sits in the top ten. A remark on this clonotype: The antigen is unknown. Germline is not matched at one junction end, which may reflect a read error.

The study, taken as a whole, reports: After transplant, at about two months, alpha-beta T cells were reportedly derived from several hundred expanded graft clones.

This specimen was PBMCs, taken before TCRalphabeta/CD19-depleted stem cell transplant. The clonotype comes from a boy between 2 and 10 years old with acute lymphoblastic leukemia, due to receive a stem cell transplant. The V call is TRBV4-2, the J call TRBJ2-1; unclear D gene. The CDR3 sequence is CASSQDGGDVDEQLF. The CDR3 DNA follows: TGTGCCAGCAGCCAAGATGGCGGAGACGTCGACGAGCAGCTCTTC.